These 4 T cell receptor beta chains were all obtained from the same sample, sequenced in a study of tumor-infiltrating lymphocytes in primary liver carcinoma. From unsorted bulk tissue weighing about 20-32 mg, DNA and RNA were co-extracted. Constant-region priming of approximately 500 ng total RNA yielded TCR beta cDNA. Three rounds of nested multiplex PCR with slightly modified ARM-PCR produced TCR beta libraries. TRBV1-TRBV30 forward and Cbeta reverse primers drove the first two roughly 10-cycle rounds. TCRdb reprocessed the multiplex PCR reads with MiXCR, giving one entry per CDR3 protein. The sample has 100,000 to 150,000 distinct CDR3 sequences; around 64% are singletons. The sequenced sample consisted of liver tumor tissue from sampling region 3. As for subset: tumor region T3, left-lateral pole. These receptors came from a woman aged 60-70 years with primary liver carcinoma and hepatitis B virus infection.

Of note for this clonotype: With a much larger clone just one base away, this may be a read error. Written as DNA, the CDR3 is TGTGTCAGCAGCTCTAAGCGGGAGTTGTCAGATACGCAGTATTTT. Translation gives CVSSSKRELSDTQYF. The chain recombines TRBV7-8 with TRBJ2-3; 8 nucleotides match TRBD2. The CDR3 is made up of 15 amino acids. The germline V gene encodes CDR1 SGHVS and CDR2 FQNEAQ.

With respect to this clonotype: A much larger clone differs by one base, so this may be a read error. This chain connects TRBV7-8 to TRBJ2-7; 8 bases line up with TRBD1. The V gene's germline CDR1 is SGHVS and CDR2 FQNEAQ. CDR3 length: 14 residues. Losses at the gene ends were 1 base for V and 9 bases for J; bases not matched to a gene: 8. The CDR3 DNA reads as TGTGCCAGCAGCTTAGGGGACAGGACTAACGGGCAGTACTTC. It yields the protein CASSLGDRTNGQYF.

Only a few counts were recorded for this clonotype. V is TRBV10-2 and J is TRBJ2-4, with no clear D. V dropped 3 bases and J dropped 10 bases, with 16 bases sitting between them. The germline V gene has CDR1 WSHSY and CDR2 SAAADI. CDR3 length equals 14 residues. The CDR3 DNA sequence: TGCGCCAGCAGTGAAGCTAAGGGCATGGTGATTCAGTACTTC. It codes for CASSEAKGMVIQYF.

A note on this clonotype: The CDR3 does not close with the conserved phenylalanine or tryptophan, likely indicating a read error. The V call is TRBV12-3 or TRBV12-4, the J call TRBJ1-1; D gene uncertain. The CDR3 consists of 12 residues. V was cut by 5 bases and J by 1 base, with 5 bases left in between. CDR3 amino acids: CASSLGNTEAFL. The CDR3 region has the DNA TGTGCCAGCAGTCTAGGGAACACTGAAGCTTTCCTT.